Listed here are 15 T cell receptor beta chains from one sample, sequenced in a study of Ad26.COV2.S vaccination and SARS-CoV-2 variants. Described treatment: around 19 received Ad26.COV2.S at low or high dose, single or two shots; about five received placebo; per-sample allocation not given. At day 63 after the first vaccine or placebo injection, samples were drawn. Method: immunoSEQ multiplex PCR; TCRdb's copy keeps in-frame clones and lacks some. The sample lists approximately 350,000 clones, around 86% occurring once. The sequences come from peripheral blood, collected in a trial of Ad26.COV2.S vaccine versus placebo. The receptor source for this set is a person aged 18-65 years who received the Ad26.COV2.S COVID-19 vaccine or a placebo.

This chain connects TRBV4-2 to TRBJ2-2, with D uncertain. V was trimmed by 3 bases and J by 1 base, leaving 15 bases between them. This CDR3 contains 17 residues. Germline V gives CDR1 LGHNA, CDR2 YNFKEQ. The CDR3 region is CASSHPELSLNTGELFF. As DNA, the CDR3 is TGTGCCAGCAGCCACCCTGAGCTTAGCCTGAACACCGGGGAGCTGTTTTTT.

The chain carries TRBV19 and TRBJ2-5; 9 bases fit TRBD1. V was clipped by 4 bases and J by 1 base; unmatched bases: 10. Germline V gives CDR1 LNHDA, CDR2 SQIVND (reference sequence). This CDR3 is built from 17 residues. CDR3 sequence: CASSKPPRTGVQETQYF. The CDR3 nucleotides are TGTGCCAGTAGTAAACCACCACGGACAGGGGTCCAAGAGACCCAGTACTTC.

This rearrangement joins TRBV11-2 to TRBJ2-2, with D unresolved. Trimming stripped 3 bases from V and 7 bases from J, with 15 bases between. This CDR3 region has 15 residues. CDR1 is SGHAT, CDR2 FQNNGV, per germline. The CDR3 region is CASSFLTISRGELFF. The CDR3 nucleotides read TGTGCCAGCAGCTTTTTGACAATTTCTCGCGGGGAGCTGTTTTTT.

This clone has only a few counts. The chain carries TRBV5-4 and TRBJ1-2; 9 nucleotides match TRBD1. The V gene's germline CDR1 is SGHNT and CDR2 YYREEE (reference sequence). The length of the CDR3 is 14 residues. V lost 5 bases and J lost 6; bases outside the gene matches: 8. CDR3 loop: CASRRGGQGDGYTF. For the CDR3, the DNA is TGTGCCAGCAGGCGGGGGGGACAGGGCGATGGCTACACCTTC.

V gene TRBV10-3 combines with J gene TRBJ2-7, with 7 bases aligning to TRBD1. The CDR3 is 16 amino acids. The V segment lost 2 bases and the J segment 3 bases; nucleotides outside the gene matches: 10. The germline V gene has CDR1 ENHRY and CDR2 SYGVKD. CDR3 in amino acids: CAISEDRDSIYYEQYF. The CDR3 coding sequence is TGTGCCATCAGTGAGGACCGGGACAGTATATACTACGAGCAGTACTTC.

The CDR3 spells CASSSRAKENYGYTF. For the CDR3, the DNA is TGTGCCAGCAGCAGCCGGGCCAAGGAAAACTATGGCTACACCTTC. The chain couples TRBV21-1 to TRBJ1-2. TRBV21-1 is classified as a pseudogene. The CDR3 is 15 amino acids.

Here the CDR3 DNA reads TGTGCCAGCAGCCCTACTGAGGTCAGCTACCAAGAGACCCAGTACTTC. Protein: CASSPTEVSYQETQYF. V gene TRBV7-8 combines with J gene TRBJ2-5; no clear D. This CDR3 has 16 residues. Deletions cut 5 bases from V and 0 bases from J, with 16 bases between. The V gene's germline CDR1 is SGHVS and CDR2 FQNEAQ.

V is TRBV3-1 (or the pseudogene TRBV3-2) and J is TRBJ2-5; 11 bases are shared with TRBD2. CDR1 LGHDT and CDR2 YNNKEL come from the germline V gene (reference sequence). This CDR3 is built from 16 residues. The junction had 9 bases not matched to a gene; V was cut back by 4 bases and J by 5 bases. CDR3 sequence reads: CASSPLLAGAVETQYF. The CDR3 DNA reads TGTGCCAGCAGCCCTTTACTAGCGGGGGCTGTGGAGACCCAGTACTTC.

The V call is TRBV2, the J call TRBJ2-7; TRBD1 matches at 7 bases. V shed 6 bases, J shed 1 base, and the junction held 12 bases outside the gene matches. This CDR3 has 16 amino acids. Germline CDR1 and CDR2: SNHLY and FYNNEI. This chain's CDR3 is CASRNPQGRGSYEQYF. The CDR3, as DNA: TGTGCCAGCAGGAACCCACAGGGCAGGGGGTCCTACGAGCAGTACTTC.

The V call is TRBV19, the J call TRBJ1-2; D may be TRBD1 (6 bases). Germline V gives CDR1 LNHDA, CDR2 SQIVND (reference sequence). The ends were cut back, 6 bases at V and 3 bases at J, with 20 bases in the middle. The CDR3 loop spans 16 amino acids. Here the CDR3 reads CASSPPFGRGDYGYTF. CDR3 bases: TGTGCCAGTAGCCCCCCCTTCGGCAGGGGAGACTATGGCTACACCTTC.

This chain connects TRBV27 to TRBJ2-2, with 7 bases lining up with TRBD1. V was pared by 5 bases and J by 3 bases, with 18 bases of the junction left unmatched. The CDR3 consists of 19 residues. In germline, CDR1 is MNHEY, CDR2 SMNVEV (reference sequence). The CDR3 spells CASSPGTDDLRWYTGELFF. The CDR3 DNA follows: TGTGCCAGCAGTCCCGGGACAGATGATTTGCGATGGTACACCGGGGAGCTGTTTTTT.

V is TRBV5-4 and J is TRBJ1-2, with TRBD1 matching over 7 bases. Germline CDR1 and CDR2: SGHNT and YYREEE (reference sequence). V shed 6 bases, J shed 2 bases, and the junction held 13 bases outside the gene matches. The CDR3 loop spans 16 amino acids. CDR3 nucleotides: TGTGCCAGCAACGTAGGGGGCGAATCCCGAAACTATGGCTACACCTTC. It is translated as CASNVGGESRNYGYTF.

V is TRBV4-2 and J is TRBJ1-2, with TRBD1 identical over 9 bases. Germline loops: CDR1 LGHNA, CDR2 YNFKEQ. After removal of 3 bases from V and 6 bases from J, the junction contained 8 bases not matched to a gene. This CDR3 spans 15 amino acids. The DNA for the CDR3 is TGTGCCAGCAGCCAGTCAATGACAGGGGGAGATGGCTACACCTTC. Protein sequence: CASSQSMTGGDGYTF.

The chain employs TRBV6-2 or TRBV6-3 and TRBJ2-3; D is possibly TRBD1 (5 bases). Trimming removed 2 bases from V and 6 bases from J, with 6 bases in between. The CDR3 sequence is 12 residues long. Looked up from germline, CDR1 is MNHEY and CDR2 is SVGEGT. CDR3 sequence reads: CASSYPGDTQYF. DNA for the CDR3: TGTGCCAGCAGTTACCCAGGGGATACGCAGTATTTT.

The gene calls are TRBV7-9 and TRBJ1-2, with 7 nucleotides matching TRBD1. CDR3 length: 16 residues. Trimming took 11 bases from V and 0 from J; bases not matched to a gene: 15. CDR1 SEHNR and CDR2 FQNEAQ come from the germline V gene (reference sequence). The CDR3 region has the DNA TGTGCCGGTTCGAGGGGACAGCCCATTACTAACTATGGCTACACCTTC. As protein: CAGSRGQPITNYGYTF.